The clone carrying this T cell receptor (beta chain) occurred many times. This sample stems from a study of blood T cell repertoires in COVID-19. Turning to the study itself: The study drew acute and convalescent COVID-19 samples from the United States, Italy and Spain. PBMCs, B-cell-depleted T cells, or T cells provided the cDNA or gDNA that made up the material.

How the authors handled the data: By means of reference gene primer amplification, nucleated cell counts were estimated. Repertoires were generated with immunoSEQ multiplex PCR, while TCRdb's copy carries only in-frame clones and drops some. V and J calls plus clone size are reproduced from that table; the DNA served to infer D and trimming. The data contain approximately 63,000 clones, 88% of them singletons. Germline V CDR1 and CDR2: MDHEN, SYDVKM. V dropped 5 bases and J dropped 10; count of bases not matched to a gene: 13. The CDR3 loop spans 16 amino acids. The source of this sequence is a woman of 80 years or more with active COVID-19. The chain uses TRBV28 and TRBJ1-6, with TRBD1 matching 8 bases. The sequenced sample was peripheral blood. CDR3 sequence: CASSLMGTGFLSPLHF. In nucleotides, the CDR3 is TGTGCCAGCAGTCTTATGGGGACAGGTTTTTTGTCACCCCTCCACTTT.